These 13 T cell receptor beta chains came from one sample sequenced in a study of blood T cell repertoires in COVID-19. The repertoire was sequenced with immunoSEQ multiplex PCR; TCRdb's copy has only in-frame clones and lacks some. The table shows 100,000 to 150,000 clones, with more than 85% occurring only once. The sample consisted of peripheral blood. The source is a man aged 45 to 65 with active or convalescent COVID-19.

The rearrangement joins TRBV6-5 to TRBJ2-1, with D possibly being TRBD2 (6 bases). This CDR3 region has 15 residues. V was pared by 2 bases and J by 6 bases, with 14 bases between. Per germline, CDR1 MNHEY and CDR2 SVGAGI. The CDR3 nucleotides read TGTGCCAGCAGTTACCCGACCGGGGGAGGCAATGAGCAGTTCTTC. Its protein product is CASSYPTGGGNEQFF.

This clone was picked up a small number of times. The gene calls are TRBV15 and TRBJ1-6, with a weak D call TRBD1 (5 bases). V lost 5 bases to trimming and J lost 7 bases, with 15 bases between them. Looked up from germline, CDR1 is LNHNV and CDR2 is YYDKDF (reference sequence). The CDR3 length is 15 residues. For the CDR3, the DNA is TGTGCCACCAGCCCCGGGTCAGGGAGGAATTCACCCCTCCACTTT. This translates into CATSPGSGRNSPLHF.

J is TRBJ1-1 and V is TRBV18; tentative D call: TRBD1 (5 bases). Trimming stripped 0 bases from V and 4 bases from J, with 6 bases between. The CDR3 is 13 amino acids. CDR1 is KGHSH and CDR2 is LQKENI in the germline V gene. The CDR3 loop is CASSPPGGTEAFF. The CDR3 DNA is TGTGCCAGCTCACCACCGGGGGGCACTGAAGCTTTCTTT.

The V and J genes are TRBV7-6 and TRBJ2-3; TRBD2 agrees at 8 bases. Trimming cost V 3 bases and J 6 bases; bases outside gene matches: 14. Germline V lookup: CDR1 SGHVS, CDR2 FNYEAQ. This CDR3 is 17 amino acids long. The CDR3, as DNA: TGTGCCAGCAGCTTGCGGTTGGACGGGGGGGCTTTGGATACGCAGTATTTT. Protein product: CASSLRLDGGALDTQYF.

The J gene is TRBJ2-5, the V gene TRBV4-1, with a tentative D call TRBD2 (6 bases). The germline gives CDR1 MGHRA, CDR2 YSYEKL. The CDR3 consists of 15 residues. V dropped 4 bases and J dropped 1 base, with 13 bases sitting between them. CDR3 coding DNA: TGCGCCAGCAGCCTCCGCGGGACTCCCCAAGAGACCCAGTACTTC. This encodes CASSLRGTPQETQYF.

The genes are TRBV25-1 and TRBJ1-6; TRBD1 agrees at 10 bases. The CDR3 totals 15 residues. Per the germline V gene, CDR1 is MGHDK and CDR2 is SYGVNS. V was clipped by 5 bases and J by 7 bases; unmatched bases: 5. CDR3 amino acids: CASSPRTGGNSPLHF. CDR3 nucleotide sequence: TGTGCCAGCAGTCCTCGGACAGGGGGAAATTCACCCCTCCACTTT.

This chain links TRBV6-6 with TRBJ1-5; TRBD1 matches at 7 bases. The CDR3 length is 16 residues. V trimming: 6 bases; J trimming: 2 bases; junction bases outside the gene matches: 10. Looked up from germline, CDR1 is MNHNY and CDR2 is SVGAGI (reference sequence). The CDR3 coding sequence is TGTGCCAGCAGAATACAGGGGTTGTTCGGCAATCAGCCCCAGCATTTT. Protein: CASRIQGLFGNQPQHF.

The rearrangement joins TRBV5-1 to TRBJ2-3; D is unresolved. CDR3 length equals 15 residues. The germline V gene encodes CDR1 SGHRS and CDR2 YFSETQ. The V gene lost 2 bases and the J gene lost 1 base, with 11 bases spanning the gap. The CDR3 is CASSLTLRRTDTQYF. CDR3 in DNA: TGCGCCAGCAGCTTAACCCTCAGGCGCACAGATACGCAGTATTTT.

The sample holds one count of this clone. The genes are TRBV29-1 and TRBJ2-7; perhaps TRBD2 as D (5 bases). The CDR3 spans 13 residues. Germline lookup yields CDR1 SQVTM and CDR2 ANQGSEA. V was clipped by 4 bases and J by 4 bases, with 14 bases between them. The CDR3 spells CSVGPGIRYEQYF. CDR3 in DNA: TGCAGCGTTGGTCCGGGAATCAGATACGAGCAGTACTTC.

This clone was counted once. The genes are TRBV29-1 and TRBJ2-2; tentatively, D is TRBD1 (6 bases). CDR1 SQVTM and CDR2 ANQGSEA come from the germline V gene. This CDR3 has 15 amino acids. Trimming left V 0 bases short and J 5 bases short, with 13 bases between. For the CDR3, the DNA is TGCAGCGTTGAAGATCGTGGGACAATTACCGGGGAGCTGTTTTTT. This translates into CSVEDRGTITGELFF.

The CDR3 nucleotides read TGTGCCAGCAGTTCAAACAGGGTCGGGGAGCTGTTTTTT. Amino acid sequence: CASSSNRVGELFF. The chain combines TRBV27 with TRBJ2-2; maybe TRBD1 (6 bases). Trimming removed 4 bases from V and 7 bases from J, with 10 bases in between. Germline assignment: CDR1 MNHEY and CDR2 SMNVEV (reference sequence). The CDR3 totals 13 residues.

V is TRBV6-5 and J is TRBJ1-1; D not certain. CDR1 is MNHEY, CDR2 SVGAGI, per germline. V was trimmed by 5 bases and J by 2 bases, leaving 6 bases between them. This CDR3 has 12 amino acids. The CDR3 region is CASSTENTEAFF. CDR3 nucleotide sequence: TGTGCCAGCAGTACAGAAAACACTGAAGCTTTCTTT.

J is TRBJ1-5 and V is TRBV5-1; a possible D gene is TRBD1 (6 bases). This CDR3 spans 15 amino acids. Germline CDR1 reads SGHRS; CDR2 reads YFSETQ. The germline V and J ends were trimmed by 0 bases and 7 bases, with 14 bases remaining between them. This CDR3 is CASSLEGGPEQPQHF. The CDR3 coding sequence is TGCGCCAGCAGCTTGGAGGGGGGGCCGGAACAGCCCCAGCATTTT.